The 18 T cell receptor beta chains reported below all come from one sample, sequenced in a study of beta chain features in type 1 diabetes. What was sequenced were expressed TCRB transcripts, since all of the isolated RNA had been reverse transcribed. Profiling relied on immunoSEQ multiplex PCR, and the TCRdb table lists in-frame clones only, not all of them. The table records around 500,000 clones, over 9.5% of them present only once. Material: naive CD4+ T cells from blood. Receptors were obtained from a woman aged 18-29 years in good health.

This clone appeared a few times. In nucleotides, the CDR3 is TGCAGTGCTAAAGGCGCTGGGGAGCTGTTTTTT. This codes for CSAKGAGELFF. The chain links TRBV20-1 to TRBJ2-2; D unclear. The CDR3 has 11 amino acids. CDR1 and CDR2 (germline): DFQATT, SNEGSKA (reference sequence). V lost 4 bases, J lost 8 bases, and 8 bases lay in between.

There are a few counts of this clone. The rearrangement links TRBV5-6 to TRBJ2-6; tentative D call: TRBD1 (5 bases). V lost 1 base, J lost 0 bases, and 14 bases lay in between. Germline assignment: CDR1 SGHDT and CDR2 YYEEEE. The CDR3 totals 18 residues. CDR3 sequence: CASSLMGRSLSGANVLTF. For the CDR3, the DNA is TGTGCCAGCAGCTTGATGGGGCGCTCCCTCTCTGGGGCCAACGTCCTGACTTTC.

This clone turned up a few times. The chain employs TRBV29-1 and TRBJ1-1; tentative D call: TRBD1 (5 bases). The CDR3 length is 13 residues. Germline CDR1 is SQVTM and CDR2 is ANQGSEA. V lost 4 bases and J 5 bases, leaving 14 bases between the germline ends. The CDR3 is CSVGDRSKTEAFF. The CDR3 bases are TGCAGCGTTGGGGACCGGTCGAAGACTGAAGCTTTCTTT.

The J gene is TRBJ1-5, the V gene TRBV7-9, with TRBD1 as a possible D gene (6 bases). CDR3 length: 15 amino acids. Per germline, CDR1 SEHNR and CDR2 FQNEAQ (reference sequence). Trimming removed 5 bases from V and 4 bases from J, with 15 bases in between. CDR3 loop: CASSGSGGANQPQHF. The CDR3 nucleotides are TGTGCCAGCAGCGGCTCCGGGGGGGCGAATCAGCCCCAGCATTTT. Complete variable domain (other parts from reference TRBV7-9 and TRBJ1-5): DTGVSQNPRHKITKRGQNVTFRCDPISEHNRLYWYRQTLGQGPEFLTYFQNEAQLEKSRLLSDRFSAERPKGSFSTLEIQRTEQGDSAMYLCASSGSGGANQPQHFGDGTRLSIL.

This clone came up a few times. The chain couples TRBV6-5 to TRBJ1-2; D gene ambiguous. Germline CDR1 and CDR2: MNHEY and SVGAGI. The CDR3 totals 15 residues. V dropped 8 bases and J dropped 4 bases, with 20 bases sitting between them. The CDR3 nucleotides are TGTGCCAGCTCAACTGGGTGGGGAGACGGCTATGGCTACACCTTC. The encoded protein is CASSTGWGDGYGYTF.

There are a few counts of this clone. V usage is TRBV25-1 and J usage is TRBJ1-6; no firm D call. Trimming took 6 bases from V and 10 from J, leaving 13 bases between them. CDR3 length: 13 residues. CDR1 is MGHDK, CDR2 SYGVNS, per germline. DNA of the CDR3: TGTGCCAGCAGGGGTGGGGTTAGATCACCCCTCCACTTT. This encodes CASRGGVRSPLHF.

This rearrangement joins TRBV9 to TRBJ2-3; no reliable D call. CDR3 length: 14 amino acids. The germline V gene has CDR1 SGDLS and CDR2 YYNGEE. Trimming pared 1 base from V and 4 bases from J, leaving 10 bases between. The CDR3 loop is CASSVQAAPDTQYF. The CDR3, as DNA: TGTGCCAGCAGCGTACAGGCGGCCCCAGATACGCAGTATTTT.

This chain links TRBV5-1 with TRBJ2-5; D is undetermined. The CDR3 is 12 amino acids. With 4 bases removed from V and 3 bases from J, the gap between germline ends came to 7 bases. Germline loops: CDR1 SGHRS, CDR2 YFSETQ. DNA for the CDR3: TGCGCCAGCAGCCCCCCGGAAGAGACCCAGTACTTC. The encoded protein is CASSPPEETQYF.

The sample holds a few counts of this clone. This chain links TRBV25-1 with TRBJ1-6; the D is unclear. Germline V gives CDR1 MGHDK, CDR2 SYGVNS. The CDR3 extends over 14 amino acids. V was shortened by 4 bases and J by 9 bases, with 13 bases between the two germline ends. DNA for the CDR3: TGTGCCAGCAGTGTGGAGGTCGGCGGTTCACCCCTCCACTTT. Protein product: CASSVEVGGSPLHF.

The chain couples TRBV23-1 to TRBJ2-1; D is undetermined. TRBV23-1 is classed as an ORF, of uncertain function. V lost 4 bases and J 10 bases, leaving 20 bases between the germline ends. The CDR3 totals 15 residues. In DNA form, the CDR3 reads TGCGCCAGCAGTCTTGTTGTAGGGCGTGGGATCGAGCAGTTCTTC. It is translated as CASSLVVGRGIEQFF.

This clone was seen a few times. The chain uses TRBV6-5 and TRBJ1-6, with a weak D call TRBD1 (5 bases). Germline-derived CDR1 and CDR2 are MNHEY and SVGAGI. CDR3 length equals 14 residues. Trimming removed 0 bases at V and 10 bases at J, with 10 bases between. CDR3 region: CASSYSGLDSPLHF. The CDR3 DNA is TGTGCCAGCAGTTACTCGGGACTAGACTCACCCCTCCACTTT.

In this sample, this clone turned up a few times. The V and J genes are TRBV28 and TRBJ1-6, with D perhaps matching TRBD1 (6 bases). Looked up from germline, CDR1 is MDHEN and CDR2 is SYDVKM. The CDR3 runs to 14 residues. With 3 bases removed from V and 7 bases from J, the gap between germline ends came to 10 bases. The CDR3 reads CASSFGRGNSPLHF. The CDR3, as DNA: TGTGCCAGCAGTTTCGGCAGGGGAAATTCACCCCTCCACTTT. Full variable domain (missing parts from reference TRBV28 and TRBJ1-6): DVKVTQSSRYLVKRTGEKVFLECVQDMDHENMFWYRQDPGLGLRLIYFSYDVKMKEKGDIPEGYSVSREKKERFSLILESASTNQTSMYLCASSFGRGNSPLHFGNGTRLTVT.

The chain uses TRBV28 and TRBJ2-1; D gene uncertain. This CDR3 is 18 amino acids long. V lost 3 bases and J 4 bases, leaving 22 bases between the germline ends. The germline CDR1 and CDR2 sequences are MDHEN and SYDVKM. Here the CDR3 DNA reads TGTGCCAGCAGTTTCCCAACTGCTCGCCTATGGTCTTACAATGAGCAGTTCTTC. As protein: CASSFPTARLWSYNEQFF.

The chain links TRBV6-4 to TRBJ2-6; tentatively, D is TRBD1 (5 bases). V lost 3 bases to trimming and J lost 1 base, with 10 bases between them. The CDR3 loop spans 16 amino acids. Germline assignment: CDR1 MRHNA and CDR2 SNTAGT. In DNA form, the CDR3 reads TGTGCCAGCAGTGATCAGGGAATGTCTGGGGCCAACGTCCTGACTTTC. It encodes CASSDQGMSGANVLTF.

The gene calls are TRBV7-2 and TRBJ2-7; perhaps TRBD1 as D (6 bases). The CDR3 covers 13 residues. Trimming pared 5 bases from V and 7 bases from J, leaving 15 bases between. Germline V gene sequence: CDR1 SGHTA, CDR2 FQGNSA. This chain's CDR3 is CASSQGGVGEQYF. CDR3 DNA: TGTGCCAGCAGCCAAGGGGGAGTCGGGGAGCAGTACTTC. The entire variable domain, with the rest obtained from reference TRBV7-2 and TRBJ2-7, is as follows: GAGVSQSPSNKVTEKGKDVELRCDPISGHTALYWYRQSLGQGLEFLIYFQGNSAPDKSGLPSDRFSAERTGGSVSTLTIQRTQQEDSAVYLCASSQGGVGEQYFGPGTRLTVT.

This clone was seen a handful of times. CDR3 nucleotides: TGCGCCAGCAGCTTGGTTCTGAACTCAGATACGCAGTATTTT. This gives the protein CASSLVLNSDTQYF. The J gene is TRBJ2-3, the V gene TRBV5-1, with D unclear. Looked up from germline, CDR1 is SGHRS and CDR2 is YFSETQ. The V gene lost 0 bases and the J gene lost 4 bases, with 9 bases spanning the gap. This CDR3 is built from 14 residues.

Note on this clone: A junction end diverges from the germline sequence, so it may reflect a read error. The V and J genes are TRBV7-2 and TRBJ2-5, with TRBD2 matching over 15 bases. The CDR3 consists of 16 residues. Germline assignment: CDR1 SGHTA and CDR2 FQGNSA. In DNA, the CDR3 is TGTGCCAGCAGCTCCGGACTAGCGGGAGGGCAAGGGACCCAGTACTTC. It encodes CASSSGLAGGQGTQYF.

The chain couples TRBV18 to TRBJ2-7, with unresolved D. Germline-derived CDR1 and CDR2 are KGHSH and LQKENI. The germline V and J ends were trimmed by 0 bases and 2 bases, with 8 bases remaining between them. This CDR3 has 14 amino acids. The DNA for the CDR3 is TGTGCCAGCTCACCACCGTCCCACCCCTACGAGCAGTACTTC. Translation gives CASSPPSHPYEQYF.